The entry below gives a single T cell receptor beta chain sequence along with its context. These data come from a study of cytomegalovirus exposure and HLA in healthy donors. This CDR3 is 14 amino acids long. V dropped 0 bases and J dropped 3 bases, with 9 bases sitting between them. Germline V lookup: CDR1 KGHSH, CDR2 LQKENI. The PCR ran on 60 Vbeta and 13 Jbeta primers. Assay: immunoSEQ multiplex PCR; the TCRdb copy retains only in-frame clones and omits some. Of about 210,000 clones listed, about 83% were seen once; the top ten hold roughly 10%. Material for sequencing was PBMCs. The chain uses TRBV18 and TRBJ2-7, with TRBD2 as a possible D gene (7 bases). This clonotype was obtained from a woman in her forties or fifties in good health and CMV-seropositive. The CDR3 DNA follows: TGTGCCAGCTCACCACCAGGGGGGGACTACGAGCAGTACTTC. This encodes CASSPPGGDYEQYF.